This TCR beta chain is from a study of T cells in tuberculosis. The method was immunoSEQ multiplex PCR; TCRdb's version includes in-frame clones alone and lacks a portion of them. Of tens of thousands of clones detected, about 94% appear once; the ten largest clones hold roughly an eighth. This clone has only one observation. This CDR3 is 14 amino acids long. Germline values: CDR1 SGHTA, CDR2 FQGTGA. Trimming at V came to 3 bases and at J to 1 base, leaving 0 bases not matched to a gene. J is TRBJ2-1 and V is TRBV7-3; 7 positions agree with TRBD2. The clonotype was recovered from a donor between 5 and 29 years old with latent tuberculosis or without tuberculosis infection. Some clones in this sample may be carry-over from other donors' samples. Sequencing was performed on PBMCs. The CDR3 DNA follows: TGTGCCAGCAGCTTGGGGGGGTCCTACAATGAGCAGTTCTTC. The encoded protein is CASSLGGSYNEQFF.